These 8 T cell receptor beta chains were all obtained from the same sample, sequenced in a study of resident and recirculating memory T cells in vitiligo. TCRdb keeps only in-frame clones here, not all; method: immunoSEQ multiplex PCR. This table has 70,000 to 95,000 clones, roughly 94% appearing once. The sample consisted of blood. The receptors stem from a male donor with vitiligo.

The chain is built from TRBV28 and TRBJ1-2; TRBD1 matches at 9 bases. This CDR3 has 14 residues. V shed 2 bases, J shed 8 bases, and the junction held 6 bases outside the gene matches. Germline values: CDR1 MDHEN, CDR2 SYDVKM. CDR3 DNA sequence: TGTGCCAGCAGTTTAAACAGGGGGCTAGGGGGCTACACCTTC. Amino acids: CASSLNRGLGGYTF.

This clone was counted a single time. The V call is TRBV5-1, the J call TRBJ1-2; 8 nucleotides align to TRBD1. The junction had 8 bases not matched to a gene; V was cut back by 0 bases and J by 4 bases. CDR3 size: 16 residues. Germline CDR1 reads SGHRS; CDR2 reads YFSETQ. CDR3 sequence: CASSLVIRGPGYGYTF. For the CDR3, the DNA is TGCGCCAGCAGCTTGGTAATCAGGGGGCCTGGCTATGGCTACACCTTC.

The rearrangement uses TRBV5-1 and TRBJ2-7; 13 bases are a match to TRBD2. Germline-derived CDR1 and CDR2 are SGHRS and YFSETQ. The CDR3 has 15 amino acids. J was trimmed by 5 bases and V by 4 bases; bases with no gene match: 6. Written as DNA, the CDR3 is TGCGCCAGCAGCCGGACTAGCGGGAGAGTCCACGAGCAGTACTTC. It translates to CASSRTSGRVHEQYF.

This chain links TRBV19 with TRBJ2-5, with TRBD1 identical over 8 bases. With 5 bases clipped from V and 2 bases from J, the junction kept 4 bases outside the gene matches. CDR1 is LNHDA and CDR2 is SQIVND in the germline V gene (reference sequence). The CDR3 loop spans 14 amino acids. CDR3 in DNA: TGTGCCAGTAGTCCGGGACAGGTACAAGAGACCCAGTACTTC. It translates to CASSPGQVQETQYF.

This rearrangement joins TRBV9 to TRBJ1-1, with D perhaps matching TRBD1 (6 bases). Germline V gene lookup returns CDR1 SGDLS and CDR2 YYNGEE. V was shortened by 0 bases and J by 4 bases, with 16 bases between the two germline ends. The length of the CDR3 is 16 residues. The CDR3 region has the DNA TGTGCCAGCAGCGTAGGGGGGGGCCAACGGGGCACTGAAGCTTTCTTT. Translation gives CASSVGGGQRGTEAFF.

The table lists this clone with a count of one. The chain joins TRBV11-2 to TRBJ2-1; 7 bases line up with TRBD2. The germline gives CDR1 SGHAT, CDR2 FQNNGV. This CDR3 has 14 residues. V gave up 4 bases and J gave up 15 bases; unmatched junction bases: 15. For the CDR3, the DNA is TGTGCCAGCAGCTCCAGCGGGACGGGGAGTAAGGGGTTCTTC. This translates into CASSSSGTGSKGFF.

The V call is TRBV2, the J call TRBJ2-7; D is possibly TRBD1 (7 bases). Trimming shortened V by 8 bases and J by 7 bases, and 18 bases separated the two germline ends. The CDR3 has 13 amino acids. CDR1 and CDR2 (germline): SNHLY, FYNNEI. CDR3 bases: TGTGCCAGCGCGCGGGACAGTGTCGAAGAGCAGTACTTC. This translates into CASARDSVEEQYF.

CDR3 sequence (DNA): TGTGCCAGCAGCGTAGGACAGGGCAACTATGGCTACACCTTC. It codes for CASSVGQGNYGYTF. The chain couples TRBV9 to TRBJ1-2; 7 bases match TRBD1. Per germline, CDR1 SGDLS and CDR2 YYNGEE. V shed 0 bases and J 2 bases; nucleotides not matched to a gene: 1. This CDR3 has 14 amino acids.